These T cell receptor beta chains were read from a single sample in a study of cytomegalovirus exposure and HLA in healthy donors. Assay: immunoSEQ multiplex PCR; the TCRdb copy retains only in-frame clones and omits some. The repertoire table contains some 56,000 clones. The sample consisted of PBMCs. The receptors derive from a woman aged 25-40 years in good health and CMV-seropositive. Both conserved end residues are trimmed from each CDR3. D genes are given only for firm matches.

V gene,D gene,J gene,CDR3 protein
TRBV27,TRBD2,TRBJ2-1,ASSLSGSGGAGNEQF
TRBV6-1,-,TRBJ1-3,ASSGPFIGNTIY
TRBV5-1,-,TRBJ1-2,ASSPEGANYGYT
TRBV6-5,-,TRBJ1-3,ASRRQSFSGNTIY
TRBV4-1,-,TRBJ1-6,ASSQAGVQSSYNSPLH
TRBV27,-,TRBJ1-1,ASSPVDRNTEAF
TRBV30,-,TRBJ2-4,AWKVWSKNIQY
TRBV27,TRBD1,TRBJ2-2,ASGRRQGAVGTGELF
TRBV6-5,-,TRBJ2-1,ASSYSTGIHEQF
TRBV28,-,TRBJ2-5,ASSFVSPETQY
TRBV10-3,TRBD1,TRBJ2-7,AIRGTAYEQY
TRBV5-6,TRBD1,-,ASGDSVYEQY
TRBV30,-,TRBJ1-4,AWRRGPIHEKLF
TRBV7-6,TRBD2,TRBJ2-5,ASSPTELAGEEETQY
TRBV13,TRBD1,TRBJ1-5,ASSLGTGGQPQH
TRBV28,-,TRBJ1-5,ATRQLSNQPQH
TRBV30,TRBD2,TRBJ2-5,AWGIAGGKETQY
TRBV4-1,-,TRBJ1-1,ASSQGKGLNTEAF
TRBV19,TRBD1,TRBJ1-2,ASSRTGSYGYT
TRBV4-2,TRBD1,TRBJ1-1,ASSQERNRGSLDTEAF
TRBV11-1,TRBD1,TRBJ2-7,ASSDRGLTYEQY
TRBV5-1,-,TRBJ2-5,ASSLFLAAQETQY
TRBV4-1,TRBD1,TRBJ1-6,ASSRGQSLYNSPLH
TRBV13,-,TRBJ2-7,ASSLEPGTEYEQY
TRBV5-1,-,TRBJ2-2,ASTGTLGISRGGTGELF
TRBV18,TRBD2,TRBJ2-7,ASSPPPGGSYEQY
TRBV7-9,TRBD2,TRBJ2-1,ASSLGGTNYNEQF
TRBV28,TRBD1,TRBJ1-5,ASSRDRDTNQPQH
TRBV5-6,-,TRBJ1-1,ASSFGVLEAF
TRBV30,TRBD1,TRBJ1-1,AWSNPRQGGSEAF
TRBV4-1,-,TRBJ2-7,ASSLRRTGEYEQY
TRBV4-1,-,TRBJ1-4,ASRNSPEGDEKLF
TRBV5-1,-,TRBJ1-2,ASSLESRNYGYT
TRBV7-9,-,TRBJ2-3,ASSLEGIDYRVEDTQY
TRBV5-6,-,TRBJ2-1,ASRPGLLGLGVDEQF
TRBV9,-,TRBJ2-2,ASQQNPQGMREGTTGELF
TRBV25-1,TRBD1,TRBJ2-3,ASSAYRGASSTDTQY
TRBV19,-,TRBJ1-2,ASSAYGTQVDGYT
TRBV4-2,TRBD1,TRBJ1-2,ASSQAGTGNYGYT
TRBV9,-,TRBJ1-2,ASSGGGVDGYT
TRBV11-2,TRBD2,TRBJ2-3,ASSETGTTLDTQY
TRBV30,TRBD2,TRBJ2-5,AWSSRGGETQY
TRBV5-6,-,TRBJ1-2,ASSVRSGYGYT
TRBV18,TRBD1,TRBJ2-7,ASSPRTGGAPYEQY
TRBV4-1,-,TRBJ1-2,ASSQVGFYGYT
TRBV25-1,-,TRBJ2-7,ASSLQGQQY
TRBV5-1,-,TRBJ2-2,ASSQLQGTAGELF
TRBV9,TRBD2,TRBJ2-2,ASRRSTSGVNTGELF
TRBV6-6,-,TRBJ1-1,ASSYSIGGEAF
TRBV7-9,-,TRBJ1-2,ASSEKAGRGDYGYT
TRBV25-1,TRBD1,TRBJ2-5,ASSVDRGRGETQY
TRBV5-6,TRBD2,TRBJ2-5,ASGVAGGKETQY
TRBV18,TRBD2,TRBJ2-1,ASSPSGSSNEQF